This T cell receptor (beta chain) is from a study of T cell repertoires in cytomegalovirus infection (dated by TCRdb to about 2019). For the wider study: The HLA type of each donor mattered for the analysis, because public TCR beta signatures pointed to carriage of CMV infection along with the matching HLA type. The investigation overall reported the following: In both this cohort and an independent roughly 330-donor cohort, the cumulative frequency of public TCR beta family members distinguished carriers of CMV infection plus the relevant HLA type. In the ex vivo response, HLA-C-restricted CMV-specific TCR beta clonotypes were dominant, and in two of eight donors the single most frequent clonotype came from this HLA-C-restricted group.

Comment on this clonotype: Its cognate antigen has yet to be identified. It has no much larger one-base neighbor in the sample; base qualities were not kept.

Sequencing was performed on an Illumina HiSeq 1500. TCRdb reprocessed the public reads (quality trimming at Q25 with fastp, clone calling with MiXCR) and kept in-frame beta chains. Duplicate CDR3 protein sequences are folded into a single record with the most common DNA and genes. Within this sample are 480,000 or so distinct CDR3 sequences, with over 9% of them counted one time only. The top ten constitute roughly 10% of the sample. As encoded in the germline V gene, CDR1 is SGHDN while CDR2 is FVKESK. Its CDR3 holds 16 amino acids, cysteine through phenylalanine. CDR3 DNA only is kept here, 48 bases in frame from base 1. At the junction V is shortened by 0 bases and J by 3 bases; bases outside the gene matches: 3.

Sequences were obtained from PBMCs. The receptor's source is a human donor in good health (CMV status not recorded). Some clones in this sample may be carry-over from other donors' samples. The chain employs TRBV14 and TRBJ2-7; 12 bases in between match TRBD2. The DNA sequence is as follows: TGTGCCAGCAGCCAAGAGGGACTAGCGGGTCTCTACGAGCAGTACTTC. It is translated as CASSQEGLAGLYEQYF.